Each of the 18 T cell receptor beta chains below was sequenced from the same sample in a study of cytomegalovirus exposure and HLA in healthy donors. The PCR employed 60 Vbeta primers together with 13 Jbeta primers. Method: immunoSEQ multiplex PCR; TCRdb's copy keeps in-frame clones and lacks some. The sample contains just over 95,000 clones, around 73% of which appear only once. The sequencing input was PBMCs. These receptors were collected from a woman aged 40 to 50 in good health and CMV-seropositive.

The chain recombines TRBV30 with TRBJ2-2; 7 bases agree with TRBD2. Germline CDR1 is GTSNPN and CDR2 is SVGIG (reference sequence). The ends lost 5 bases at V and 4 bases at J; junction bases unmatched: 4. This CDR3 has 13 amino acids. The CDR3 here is CAWGGVGTGELFF. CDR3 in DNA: TGTGCCTGGGGGGGGGTGGGCACCGGGGAGCTGTTTTTT. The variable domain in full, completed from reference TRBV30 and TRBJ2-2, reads SQTIHQWPATLVQPVGSPLSLECTVEGTSNPNLYWYRQAAGRGLQLLFYSVGIGQISSEVPQNLSASRPQDRQFILSSKKLLLSDSGFYLCAWGGVGTGELFFGEGSRLTVL.

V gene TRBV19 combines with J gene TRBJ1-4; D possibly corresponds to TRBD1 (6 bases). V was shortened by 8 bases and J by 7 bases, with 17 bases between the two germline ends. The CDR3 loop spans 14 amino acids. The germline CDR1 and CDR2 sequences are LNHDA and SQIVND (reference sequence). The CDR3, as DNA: TGTGCCAGTCGTGCGGGGGCCCCAAGTGAAAAACTGTTTTTT. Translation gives CASRAGAPSEKLFF.

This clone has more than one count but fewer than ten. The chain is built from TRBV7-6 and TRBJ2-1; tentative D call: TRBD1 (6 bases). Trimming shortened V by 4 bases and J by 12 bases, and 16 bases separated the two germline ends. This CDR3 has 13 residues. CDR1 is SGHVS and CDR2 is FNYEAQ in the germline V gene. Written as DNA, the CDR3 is TGTGCCAGCAGCTATGGGGGCGAGGGAAGGCAGTTCTTC. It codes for CASSYGGEGRQFF.

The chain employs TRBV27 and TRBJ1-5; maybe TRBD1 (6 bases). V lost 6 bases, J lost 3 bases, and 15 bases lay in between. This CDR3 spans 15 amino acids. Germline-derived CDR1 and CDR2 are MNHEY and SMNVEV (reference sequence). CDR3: CASSYNTGINQPQHF. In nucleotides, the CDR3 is TGTGCCAGCAGCTACAATACAGGGATCAATCAGCCCCAGCATTTT.

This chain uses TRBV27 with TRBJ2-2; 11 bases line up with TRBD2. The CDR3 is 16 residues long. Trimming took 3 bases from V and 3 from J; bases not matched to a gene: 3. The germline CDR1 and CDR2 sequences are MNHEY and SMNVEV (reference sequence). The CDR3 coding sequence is TGTGCCAGCAGTTTGGAACTAGCGGGAGACACCGGGGAGCTGTTTTTT. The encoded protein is CASSLELAGDTGELFF.

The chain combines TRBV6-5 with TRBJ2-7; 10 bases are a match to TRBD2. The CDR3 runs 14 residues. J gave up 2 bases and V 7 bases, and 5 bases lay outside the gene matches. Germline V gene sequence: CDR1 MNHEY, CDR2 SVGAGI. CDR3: CASKQGLATYEQYF. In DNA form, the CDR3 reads TGTGCCAGCAAGCAGGGACTAGCGACCTACGAGCAGTACTTC.

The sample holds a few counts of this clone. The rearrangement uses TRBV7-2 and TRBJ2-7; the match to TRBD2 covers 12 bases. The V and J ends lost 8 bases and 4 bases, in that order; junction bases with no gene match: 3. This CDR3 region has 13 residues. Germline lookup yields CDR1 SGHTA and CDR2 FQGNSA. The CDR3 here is CASGLAGNYEQYF. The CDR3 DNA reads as TGTGCCAGCGGACTAGCGGGAAATTACGAGCAGTACTTC.

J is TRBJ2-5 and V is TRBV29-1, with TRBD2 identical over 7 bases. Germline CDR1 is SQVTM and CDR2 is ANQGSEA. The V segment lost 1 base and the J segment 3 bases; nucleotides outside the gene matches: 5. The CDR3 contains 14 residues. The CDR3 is CSVEGGSLEETQYF. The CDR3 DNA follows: TGCAGCGTTGAAGGCGGGAGTCTGGAAGAGACCCAGTACTTC.

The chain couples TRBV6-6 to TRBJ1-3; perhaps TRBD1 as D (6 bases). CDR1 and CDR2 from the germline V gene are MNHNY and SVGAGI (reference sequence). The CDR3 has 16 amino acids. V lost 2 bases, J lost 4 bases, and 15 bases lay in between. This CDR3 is CASSYAGQMGGNTIYF. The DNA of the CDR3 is TGTGCCAGCAGTTACGCCGGACAGATGGGAGGAAACACCATATATTTT.

CDR3 nucleotides: TGTGCCAGCAGTGACTCGTCAGGGGCTGGGGCCAACGTCCTGACTTTC. Amino acids: CASSDSSGAGANVLTF. V and J are TRBV6-4 and TRBJ2-6; D is possibly TRBD1 (6 bases). Germline CDR1 MRHNA, CDR2 SNTAGT. This CDR3 has 16 residues. Trimming left V 0 bases short and J 2 bases short, with 8 bases between.

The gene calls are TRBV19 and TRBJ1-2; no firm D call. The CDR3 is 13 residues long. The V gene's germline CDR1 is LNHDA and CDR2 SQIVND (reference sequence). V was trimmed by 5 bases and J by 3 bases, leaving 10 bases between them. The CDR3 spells CASSFGQDYGYTF. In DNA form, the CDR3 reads TGTGCCAGTAGTTTCGGTCAGGACTATGGCTACACCTTC.

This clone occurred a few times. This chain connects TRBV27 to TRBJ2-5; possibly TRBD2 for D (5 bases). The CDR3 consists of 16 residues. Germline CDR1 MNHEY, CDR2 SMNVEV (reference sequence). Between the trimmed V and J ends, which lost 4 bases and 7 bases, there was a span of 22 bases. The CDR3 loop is CASSSGNSGISGTQYF. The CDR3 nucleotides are TGTGCCAGCAGTTCGGGTAATTCCGGGATAAGCGGGACCCAGTACTTC.

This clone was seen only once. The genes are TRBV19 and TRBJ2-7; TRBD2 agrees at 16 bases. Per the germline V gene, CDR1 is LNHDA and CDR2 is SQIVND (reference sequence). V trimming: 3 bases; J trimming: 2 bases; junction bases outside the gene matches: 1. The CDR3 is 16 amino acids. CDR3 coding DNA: TGTGCCAGTAGTATGGGGACTAGCGGGAGGGCCTACGAGCAGTACTTC. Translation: CASSMGTSGRAYEQYF.

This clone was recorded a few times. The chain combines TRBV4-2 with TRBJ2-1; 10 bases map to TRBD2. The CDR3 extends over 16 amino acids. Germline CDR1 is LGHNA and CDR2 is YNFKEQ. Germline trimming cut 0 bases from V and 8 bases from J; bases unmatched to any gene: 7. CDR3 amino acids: CASSQDPLAGVHEQFF. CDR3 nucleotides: TGTGCCAGCAGCCAAGATCCCCTAGCGGGAGTCCATGAGCAGTTCTTC.

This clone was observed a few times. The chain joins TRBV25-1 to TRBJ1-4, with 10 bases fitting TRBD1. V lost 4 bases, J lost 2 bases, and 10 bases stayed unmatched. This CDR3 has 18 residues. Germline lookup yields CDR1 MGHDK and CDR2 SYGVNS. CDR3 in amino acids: CASSVPGTGVMTNEKLFF. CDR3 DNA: TGTGCCAGCAGTGTGCCCGGGACAGGGGTTATGACTAATGAAAAACTGTTTTTT.

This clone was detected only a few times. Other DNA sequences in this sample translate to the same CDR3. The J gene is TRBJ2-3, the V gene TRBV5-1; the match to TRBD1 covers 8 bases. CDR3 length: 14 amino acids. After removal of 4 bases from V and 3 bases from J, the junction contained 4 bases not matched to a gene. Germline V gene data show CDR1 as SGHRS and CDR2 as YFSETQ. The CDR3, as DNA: TGCGCCAGCAGCATCGGACAGGGAACAGATACGCAGTATTTT. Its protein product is CASSIGQGTDTQYF.

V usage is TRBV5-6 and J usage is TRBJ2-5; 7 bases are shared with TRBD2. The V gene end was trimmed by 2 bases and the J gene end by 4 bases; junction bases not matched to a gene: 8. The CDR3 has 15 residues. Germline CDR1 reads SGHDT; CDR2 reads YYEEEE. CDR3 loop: CASSFEGGHLETQYF. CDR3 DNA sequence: TGTGCCAGCAGCTTTGAGGGAGGGCATCTAGAGACCCAGTACTTC.

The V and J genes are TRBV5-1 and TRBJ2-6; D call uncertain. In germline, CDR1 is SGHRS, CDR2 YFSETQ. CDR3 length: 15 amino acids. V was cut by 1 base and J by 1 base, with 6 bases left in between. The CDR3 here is CASSLPESGANVLTF. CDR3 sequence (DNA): TGCGCCAGCAGCTTGCCAGAATCTGGGGCCAACGTCCTGACTTTC.